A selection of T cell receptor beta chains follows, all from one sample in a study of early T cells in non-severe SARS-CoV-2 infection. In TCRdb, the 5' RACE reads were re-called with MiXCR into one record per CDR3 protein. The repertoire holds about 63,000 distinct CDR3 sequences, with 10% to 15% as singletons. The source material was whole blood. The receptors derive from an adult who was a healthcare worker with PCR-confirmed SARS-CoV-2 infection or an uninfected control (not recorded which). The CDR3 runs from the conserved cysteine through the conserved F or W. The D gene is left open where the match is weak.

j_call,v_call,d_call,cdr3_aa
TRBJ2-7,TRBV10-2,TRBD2,CASRLAGAAPGEQYF
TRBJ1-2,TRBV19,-,CASSKDSRPLYGYTF
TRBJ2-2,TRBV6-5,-,CASSIAAANTGELFF
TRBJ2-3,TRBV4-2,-,CASSQGGATGTDTQYF
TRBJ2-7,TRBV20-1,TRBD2,CSASPTSGGWYEQYF
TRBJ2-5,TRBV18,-,CASSLGQETQYF
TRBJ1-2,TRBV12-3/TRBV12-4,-,CASKRLNYGYTF
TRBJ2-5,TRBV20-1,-,CSARDGGGDQETQYF
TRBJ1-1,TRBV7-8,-,CASSPHRLNTEAFF
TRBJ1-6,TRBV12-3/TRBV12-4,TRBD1,CASSPRTGPNSPLHF
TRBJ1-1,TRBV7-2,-,CASTWLGTEAFF
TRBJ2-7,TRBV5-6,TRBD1,CASSFQGQGHEQYF
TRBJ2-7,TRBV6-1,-,CASSEEDEQYF
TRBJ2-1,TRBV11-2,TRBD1,CASSTPTGTGHNEQFF
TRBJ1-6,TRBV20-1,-,CSARVGPDSYNSPLHF
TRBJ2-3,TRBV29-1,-,CSVPTGGADTQYF
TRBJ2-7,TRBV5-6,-,CASSFVSYEQYF
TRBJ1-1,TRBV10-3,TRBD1,CAIRTGGNTEAFF
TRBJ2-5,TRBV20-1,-,CSASLGETQYF
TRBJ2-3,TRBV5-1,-,CASSLEGQGTDTQYF
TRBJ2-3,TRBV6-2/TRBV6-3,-,CASSRLTDTQYF
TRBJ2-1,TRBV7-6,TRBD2,CASSPWTSGASYNEQFF
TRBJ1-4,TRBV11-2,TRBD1,CASSRQGANEKLFF
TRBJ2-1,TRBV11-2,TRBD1,CASSQGTGMAYNEQFF
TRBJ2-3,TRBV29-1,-,CSVLGFGSTDTQYF
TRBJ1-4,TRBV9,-,CASSVDPDGKLFF
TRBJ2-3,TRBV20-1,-,CSATRPDTQYF
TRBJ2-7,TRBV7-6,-,CASSLYSGAYEQYF
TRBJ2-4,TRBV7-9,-,CASSLGVDIQYF
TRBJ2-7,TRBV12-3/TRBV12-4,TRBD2,CASNSGGTSTYEQYF
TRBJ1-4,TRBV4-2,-,CASSQDGDTTNEKLFF
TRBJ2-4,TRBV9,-,CASSVGGQGDIQYF
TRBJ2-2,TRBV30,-,CAHWRTSNTGELFF
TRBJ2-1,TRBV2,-,CASKDNEQFF
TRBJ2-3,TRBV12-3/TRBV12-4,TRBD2,CASSPPVSGGPQYF
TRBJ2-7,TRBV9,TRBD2,CASSPISGGLHTEQYF
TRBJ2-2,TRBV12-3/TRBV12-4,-,CASSPDTGELFF
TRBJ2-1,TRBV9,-,CASSRDGYNEQFF
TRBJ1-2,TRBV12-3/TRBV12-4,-,CASSFGGGYGYTF
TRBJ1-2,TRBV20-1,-,CSAGADGNYGYTF
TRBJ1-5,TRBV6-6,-,CASSYVGGRNQPQHF
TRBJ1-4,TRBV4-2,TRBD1,CASSQNRGGRHEKLFF
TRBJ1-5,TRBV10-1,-,CASAPGRFYSNQPQHF
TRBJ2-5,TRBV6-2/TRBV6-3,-,CASGDQQETQYF
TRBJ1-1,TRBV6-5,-,CASGRNTEAFF
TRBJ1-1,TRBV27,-,CASSWGGNTEAFF
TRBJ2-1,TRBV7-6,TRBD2,CASSPQPGGPHYNEQFF
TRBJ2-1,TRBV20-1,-,CSARAGGGVNNEQFF
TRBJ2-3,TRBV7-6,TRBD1,CASSLGQAFGDTQYF
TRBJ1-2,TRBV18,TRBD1,CASSPGTGVYGYTF
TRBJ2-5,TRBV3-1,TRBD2,CASSPRLAGVLETQYF
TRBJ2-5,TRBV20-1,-,CSALRRGETQYF
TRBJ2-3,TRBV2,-,CASSFSSSTDTQYF